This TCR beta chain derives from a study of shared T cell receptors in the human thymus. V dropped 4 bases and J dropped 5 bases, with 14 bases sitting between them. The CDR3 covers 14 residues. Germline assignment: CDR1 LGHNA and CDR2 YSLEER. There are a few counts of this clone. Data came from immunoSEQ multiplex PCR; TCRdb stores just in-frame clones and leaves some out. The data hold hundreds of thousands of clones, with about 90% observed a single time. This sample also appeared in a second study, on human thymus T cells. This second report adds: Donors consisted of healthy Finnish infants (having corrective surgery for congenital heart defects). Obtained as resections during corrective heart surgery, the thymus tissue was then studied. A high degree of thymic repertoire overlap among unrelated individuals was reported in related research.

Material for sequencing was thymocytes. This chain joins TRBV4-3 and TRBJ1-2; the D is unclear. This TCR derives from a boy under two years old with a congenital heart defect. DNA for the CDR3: TGCGCCAGCAGCCCCCCCGGGCGGGGTTATGGCTACACCTTC. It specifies CASSPPGRGYGYTF.